Each of the 10 T cell receptor beta chains below was sequenced from the same sample in a study of a mutant IDH1 vaccine in newly diagnosed glioma. Time point specified: week 5, during vaccination. What each vaccine dose contained was 300 ug of mutant IDH1 20-mer peptide, accompanied by topical imiquimod. Data came from immunoSEQ multiplex PCR; TCRdb stores just in-frame clones and leaves some out. The sample yields fewer than 100,000 clones, around nine tenths seen once. These receptors' antigens are unknown. The sample here was PBMCs, taken from a glioma patient whose treatment included an IDH1 peptide vaccine. The receptors shown here come from a woman aged 50 to 60 with glioma.

This sequence joins TRBV27 and TRBJ1-1; 11 nucleotides match TRBD1. The germline V gene has CDR1 MNHEY and CDR2 SMNVEV (reference sequence). CDR3 length: 15 residues. V shed 5 bases and J 1 base; nucleotides not matched to a gene: 3. CDR3 sequence: CASSRTGGRNTEAFF. DNA of the CDR3: TGTGCCAGCAGTCGGACAGGGGGCCGGAACACTGAAGCTTTCTTT.

This chain connects TRBV10-3 to TRBJ2-3, with D possibly being TRBD1 (5 bases). V shed 3 bases and J shed 2 bases, with 9 bases lying between them. The CDR3 is made up of 14 amino acids. Germline V lookup: CDR1 ENHRY, CDR2 SYGVKD. Here the CDR3 DNA reads TGTGCCATCAGTGAAGGGGCCTTCACAGATACGCAGTATTTT. Translating gives CAISEGAFTDTQYF.

V gene TRBV27 combines with J gene TRBJ1-4; no definite D call. The CDR3 length is 14 residues. Germline CDR1 and CDR2: MNHEY and SMNVEV (reference sequence). V was shortened by 10 bases and J by 0 bases, with 12 bases between the two germline ends. CDR3 DNA sequence: TGTGCCACGGCCCCAACCACAACTAATGAAAAACTGTTTTTT. Amino acid sequence: CATAPTTTNEKLFF.

V is TRBV6-6 and J is TRBJ2-5; 11 bases are a match to TRBD2. With V trimmed by 5 bases and J by 3 bases, 5 bases remained unmatched. Germline loops: CDR1 MNHNY, CDR2 SVGAGI (reference sequence). CDR3 length equals 15 residues. CDR3 protein: CASSKGTSGEETQYF. CDR3 coding DNA: TGTGCCAGCAGTAAGGGGACTAGCGGTGAAGAGACCCAGTACTTC.

CDR3 in DNA: TGTGCCAGCAGATACAGGGTGGGGAGCACAGATACGCAGTATTTT. Translated, it gives CASRYRVGSTDTQYF. The rearrangement uses TRBV7-9 and TRBJ2-3, with a possible D match to TRBD1 (6 bases). Germline V gives CDR1 SEHNR, CDR2 FQNEAQ (reference sequence). V gave up 6 bases and J gave up 0 bases, with 13 bases separating them. CDR3 size: 15 residues.

The V and J genes are TRBV4-1 and TRBJ1-1, with D unclear. Trimming pared 3 bases from V and 0 bases from J, leaving 11 bases between. Germline V gives CDR1 MGHRA, CDR2 YSYEKL. This CDR3 region has 15 residues. The CDR3 bases are TGCGCCAGCAGCCAGCGTACAGTTATGAACACTGAAGCTTTCTTT. This encodes CASSQRTVMNTEAFF.

The chain has TRBV6-1 and TRBJ2-2; 9 bases match TRBD1. V was pared by 5 bases and J by 4 bases, with 5 bases of the junction left unmatched. The germline V gene encodes CDR1 MNHNS and CDR2 SASEGT. The CDR3 contains 15 residues. The CDR3 DNA reads as TGTGCCAGCAGTCCCGGGACAGGGATCACCGGGGAGCTGTTTTTT. Amino acids: CASSPGTGITGELFF.

This clone has just a few counts. The chain has TRBV6-5 and TRBJ2-1; 9 nucleotides align to TRBD2. J lost 12 bases, V lost 0 bases, and 9 bases had no gene match. The CDR3 runs to 15 residues. The germline V gene has CDR1 MNHEY and CDR2 SVGAGI. The CDR3 DNA is TGTGCCAGCAGTTACTCGCGGCGGGGGGGTTTGAGGCAGTTCTTC. It specifies CASSYSRRGGLRQFF.

The chain recombines TRBV5-8 with TRBJ2-1, with 11 bases that match TRBD2. CDR1 SGHTS and CDR2 YDEGEE come from the germline V gene. After removal of 5 bases from V and 4 bases from J, the junction contained 5 bases not matched to a gene. The CDR3 loop spans 15 amino acids. The CDR3 nucleotides read TGTGCCAGCAGGGTAGCGGGAGGGCCTTACAATGAGCAGTTCTTC. Translating it yields CASRVAGGPYNEQFF.

The chain uses TRBV2 and TRBJ2-3, with 11 bases that match TRBD2. The V gene end was trimmed by 8 bases and the J gene end by 3 bases; junction bases not matched to a gene: 4. The V gene's germline CDR1 is SNHLY and CDR2 FYNNEI. CDR3 size: 14 residues. CDR3 DNA sequence: TGTGCCAGCTTTAGCGGGAGGGGTACAGATACGCAGTATTTT. Translation gives CASFSGRGTDTQYF.